These 13 T cell receptor beta chains were all obtained from the same sample, sequenced in a study of blood T cell repertoires in COVID-19. TCRdb keeps only in-frame clones here, not all; method: immunoSEQ multiplex PCR. The data hold around 260,000 clones, with about 86% observed a single time. Sequencing was performed on peripheral blood. The receptors stem from a person aged 70 to 85 with COVID-19, enrolled during active disease.

The chain joins TRBV19 to TRBJ1-2; 8 bases line up with TRBD1. V shed 4 bases, J shed 0 bases, and the junction held 10 bases outside the gene matches. Looked up from germline, CDR1 is LNHDA and CDR2 is SQIVND (reference sequence). There are 17 residues in the CDR3. The CDR3 coding sequence is TGTGCCAGTAGTAGGATACAGACAGGGGCAGCTAACTATGGCTACACCTTC. This translates into CASSRIQTGAANYGYTF.

The chain links TRBV6-2 or TRBV6-3 to TRBJ1-5; unclear D gene. Germline CDR1 is MNHEY and CDR2 is SVGEGT. The CDR3 extends over 14 amino acids. Between the trimmed V and J ends, which lost 4 bases and 0 bases, there was a span of 7 bases. The CDR3 DNA sequence: TGTGCCAGCAGTTCGTCCTATAGCAATCAGCCCCAGCATTTT. Its translation is CASSSSYSNQPQHF.

V is TRBV6-5 and J is TRBJ1-2; 11 nucleotides line up with TRBD1. Germline-derived CDR1 and CDR2 are MNHEY and SVGAGI. There are 13 residues in the CDR3. The ends lost 7 bases at V and 5 bases at J; junction bases unmatched: 3. The CDR3 sequence is CASTRDRGYGYTF. For the CDR3, the DNA is TGTGCCAGCACCCGGGACAGGGGGTATGGCTACACCTTC.

The rearrangement uses TRBV18 and TRBJ2-2, with unresolved D. Trimming cost V 7 bases and J 1 base, with 13 bases left between them. The length of the CDR3 is 15 residues. Germline V gene lookup returns CDR1 KGHSH and CDR2 LQKENI. The CDR3 DNA sequence: TGTGCCAGCTACGATAGTACCAAGAACACCGGGGAGCTGTTTTTT. Its translation: CASYDSTKNTGELFF.

This chain uses TRBV5-6 with TRBJ2-5; possible D gene TRBD1, 5 bases. Trimming shortened V by 4 bases and J by 5 bases, and 15 bases separated the two germline ends. The V gene's germline CDR1 is SGHDT and CDR2 YYEEEE. The CDR3 has 14 residues. CDR3 sequence (DNA): TGTGCCAGCAGCCCGGTGTTGGGGCTTGAGACCCAGTACTTC. Translation: CASSPVLGLETQYF. Full variable domain (remainder filled in from reference TRBV5-6 and TRBJ2-5): DAGVTQSPTHLIKTRGQQVTLRCSPKSGHDTVSWYQQALGQGPQFIFQYYEEEERQRGNFPDRFSGHQFPNYSSELNVNALLLGDSALYLCASSPVLGLETQYFGPGTRLLVL.

This clone was seen once. This rearrangement joins TRBV28 to TRBJ1-1; TRBD1 is a possible D gene (6 bases). Germline CDR1 reads MDHEN; CDR2 reads SYDVKM. Trimming cost V 8 bases and J 1 base, with 23 bases left between them. The CDR3 consists of 17 residues. The CDR3 reads CASGEPTGKEKNTEAFF. In nucleotides, the CDR3 is TGTGCCAGCGGAGAACCCACAGGGAAAGAAAAGAACACTGAAGCTTTCTTT.

V usage is TRBV14 and J usage is TRBJ2-5; D is possibly TRBD2 (5 bases). The ends were cut back, 4 bases at V and 2 bases at J, with 14 bases in the middle. CDR1 is SGHDN, CDR2 FVKESK, per germline. This CDR3 is built from 15 residues. Written as DNA, the CDR3 is TGTGCCAGCAGCCGACGGACGGGATTACAAGAGACCCAGTACTTC. This gives the protein CASSRRTGLQETQYF.

The chain employs TRBV4-1 and TRBJ2-2, with TRBD1 identical over 7 bases. CDR3 size: 14 residues. The ends lost 5 bases at V and 7 bases at J; junction bases unmatched: 7. Germline-derived CDR1 and CDR2 are MGHRA and YSYEKL. CDR3 region: CASSIPGGVGELFF. CDR3 in DNA: TGCGCCAGCAGCATCCCAGGGGGTGTCGGGGAGCTGTTTTTT.

There are a few counts of this clone. The chain carries TRBV27 and TRBJ2-7; TRBD1 matches 11 bases. This CDR3 region has 15 residues. Germline-derived CDR1 and CDR2 are MNHEY and SMNVEV (reference sequence). The J segment lost 4 bases and the V segment lost 5 bases, leaving 7 bases of the junction unmatched. CDR3: CASSPTGTGGYEQYF. For the CDR3, the DNA is TGTGCCAGCAGTCCCACCGGGACAGGGGGATACGAGCAGTACTTC.

The chain combines TRBV7-2 with TRBJ1-4; 9 nucleotides match TRBD1. In germline, CDR1 is SGHTA, CDR2 FQGNSA. Trimming removed 5 bases from V and 7 bases from J; junction bases left unmatched: 5. This CDR3 region has 14 residues. Written as DNA, the CDR3 is TGTGCCAGCAGCCCCCGGGACAGGGTTGAAAAACTGTTTTTT. As protein: CASSPRDRVEKLFF.

The rearrangement uses TRBV3-1 (or the pseudogene TRBV3-2) and TRBJ2-2, with D possibly TRBD2 on 5 matching bases. The CDR3 contains 14 residues. The germline V gene has CDR1 LGHDT and CDR2 YNNKEL (reference sequence). The V end lost 1 base, the J end lost 7 bases, and 10 bases lay between the germline ends. For the CDR3, the DNA is TGTGCCAGCAGCCAAGCGGGATTGAGCGGGGAGCTGTTTTTT. This sequence encodes CASSQAGLSGELFF.

This chain uses TRBV28 with TRBJ1-3; 8 nucleotides agree with TRBD1. V shed 5 bases and J 3 bases; nucleotides not matched to a gene: 9. CDR1 is MDHEN, CDR2 SYDVKM, per germline. The CDR3 covers 16 residues. CDR3 in DNA: TGTGCCAGCAGTCCACCAGGGGGCAGTGGTGGAAACACCATATATTTT. It translates to CASSPPGGSGGNTIYF.

This chain connects TRBV15 to TRBJ1-2; no definite D call. This CDR3 spans 14 amino acids. Per germline, CDR1 LNHNV and CDR2 YYDKDF (reference sequence). Trimming shortened V by 0 bases and J by 4 bases, and 9 bases separated the two germline ends. The CDR3 region is CATSRDQTSYGYTF. The CDR3 coding sequence is TGTGCCACCAGCAGAGACCAAACAAGCTATGGCTACACCTTC.